The 31 T cell receptor beta chains below were found in one sample sequenced in a study of T cells in Graves' hyperthyroidism and ophthalmopathy. Researchers amplified the TCR beta CDR3 regions from RNA transcripts. HTBI primers drove first-round RT-PCR of the TCR CDR3. From the multiplex PCR reads, TCRdb called clonotypes with MiXCR, one entry per CDR3 protein. The data contain roughly 500,000 distinct CDR3 sequences, approximately 25% of them singletons. The sample comprised blood. These receptor sequences come from a woman aged 25 to 39 with Graves' ophthalmopathy.

This clonotype was found many times. This sequence joins TRBV11-1 and TRBJ1-1, with unresolved D. CDR1 SGHAT and CDR2 FQDESV come from the germline V gene (reference sequence). This CDR3 comprises 15 residues. Trimming cost V 1 base and J 1 base, with 10 bases left between them. The CDR3 sequence: CASSLGTVGNTEAFF. The CDR3 bases are TGTGCCAGCAGCTTAGGGACCGTTGGGAACACTGAAGCTTTCTTT.

This clonotype was recorded many times. The chain uses TRBV29-1 and TRBJ1-2, with 7 bases matching TRBD1. Germline CDR1 SQVTM, CDR2 ANQGSEA. The CDR3 is 12 residues long. Trimming took 6 bases from V and 3 from J; bases not matched to a gene: 4. CDR3 in amino acids: CSVTQGDYGYTF. CDR3 coding DNA: TGCAGCGTGACCCAGGGGGACTATGGCTACACCTTC.

This clonotype was seen at least ten times. V usage is TRBV11-3 and J usage is TRBJ2-5; D unclear. This CDR3 comprises 13 residues. Trimming pared 3 bases from V and 4 bases from J, leaving 9 bases between. The V gene's germline CDR1 is SGHNT and CDR2 YENEEA. CDR3 bases: TGTGCCAGCAGCTTGGGTAGATCAGAGACCCAGTACTTC. It yields the protein CASSLGRSETQYF. Full variable domain (outside the CDR3, taken from reference TRBV11-3 and TRBJ2-5): EAGVVQSPRYKIIEKKQPVAFWCNPISGHNTLYWYLQNLGQGPELLIRYENEEAVDDSQLPKDRFSAERLKGVDSTLKIQPAELGDSAVYLCASSLGRSETQYFGPGTRLLVL.

Only a few counts were recorded for this clonotype. The chain combines TRBV6-5 with TRBJ2-7; D gene uncertain. CDR1 and CDR2 (germline): MNHEY, SVGAGI. Trimming stripped 8 bases from V and 0 bases from J, with 8 bases between. The CDR3 has 12 amino acids. Here the CDR3 DNA reads TGTGCCAGCCGTTCAGTCTCCTACGAGCAGTACTTC. Translating it yields CASRSVSYEQYF.

This clonotype was recorded a few times. The rearrangement links TRBV6-5 to TRBJ1-1, with D unclear. This CDR3 is 13 amino acids long. Germline values: CDR1 MNHEY, CDR2 SVGAGI. Trimming took 3 bases from V and 1 from J, leaving 6 bases between them. As DNA, the CDR3 is TGTGCCAGCAGTTATTTGCCGAACACTGAAGCTTTCTTT. It yields the protein CASSYLPNTEAFF.

This clonotype has at least ten counts. The genes are TRBV29-1 and TRBJ2-5; 10 bases agree with TRBD1. The CDR3 loop spans 13 amino acids. V was pared by 7 bases and J by 5 bases, with 7 bases of the junction left unmatched. CDR1 is SQVTM and CDR2 is ANQGSEA in the germline V gene. The DNA for the CDR3 is TGCAGCGGACAGGGGGCGGGGTGGGAGACCCAGTACTTC. It codes for CSGQGAGWETQYF.

This clonotype was observed at least ten times. V is TRBV12-3 or TRBV12-4 and J is TRBJ1-5, with unresolved D. The CDR3 loop spans 12 amino acids. Trimming took 5 bases from V and 0 from J, leaving 2 bases between them. The CDR3 region is CASSDSNQPQHF. CDR3 sequence (DNA): TGTGCCAGCAGTGATAGCAATCAGCCCCAGCATTTT.

The V and J genes are TRBV20-1 and TRBJ1-2; 7 nucleotides agree with TRBD1. Germline CDR1 and CDR2: DFQATT and SNEGSKA (reference sequence). The CDR3 loop spans 12 amino acids. V gave up 3 bases and J gave up 7 bases; unmatched junction bases: 5. The CDR3 is CSASTGEGGYTF. The CDR3 DNA reads as TGCAGTGCTAGTACAGGGGAAGGTGGCTACACCTTC.

This clonotype was counted many times. The gene calls are TRBV20-1 and TRBJ1-2; D perhaps matches TRBD1 (5 bases). V lost 6 bases and J lost 8, with 19 bases in between. The CDR3 runs to 13 residues. CDR1 DFQATT and CDR2 SNEGSKA come from the germline V gene (reference sequence). CDR3: CSAPDGQLGGYTF. For the CDR3, the DNA is TGCAGTGCCCCCGATGGACAACTGGGAGGCTACACCTTC.

V is TRBV6-2 or TRBV6-3 and J is TRBJ2-7, with 10 bases that match TRBD2. Germline assignment: CDR1 MNHEY and CDR2 SVGEGT. The CDR3 runs to 16 residues. The trim removed 2 bases at V and 6 bases at J, leaving 10 bases unmatched. The CDR3 protein is CASSYGLAGVRVEQYF. CDR3 DNA: TGTGCCAGCAGTTACGGCCTAGCGGGAGTCCGAGTCGAGCAGTACTTC.

In this sample, this clonotype turned up many times. V gene TRBV4-2 combines with J gene TRBJ1-2, with a possible D match to TRBD1 (6 bases). CDR1 and CDR2 (germline): LGHNA, YNFKEQ. The ends were cut back, 4 bases at V and 8 bases at J, with 17 bases in the middle. The CDR3 runs 14 residues. The CDR3 sequence: CASSLIRGAEGYTF. The CDR3 coding sequence is TGTGCCAGCAGCCTTATCCGGGGGGCAGAGGGCTACACCTTC.

This clonotype was picked up a small number of times. This chain links TRBV12-3 or TRBV12-4 with TRBJ1-1, with D possibly TRBD1 on 6 matching bases. This CDR3 spans 12 amino acids. V lost 6 bases, J lost 7 bases, and 12 bases lay in between. The DNA for the CDR3 is TGTGCCAGCAGCACAGGGACTTTTGAAGCTTTCTTT. Translating it yields CASSTGTFEAFF.

This clonotype was detected many times. In nucleotides, the CDR3 is TGTGCCAGCAGCTCCCCGGGGCGCACTGAAGCTTTCTTT. This encodes CASSSPGRTEAFF. V is TRBV7-2 and J is TRBJ1-1; D may be TRBD1 (5 bases). CDR3 length: 13 residues. Deletions cut 4 bases from V and 4 bases from J, with 10 bases between. The V gene's germline CDR1 is SGHTA and CDR2 FQGNSA. Combining the CDR3 with reference TRBV7-2 and TRBJ1-1 gives the whole variable domain GAGVSQSPSNKVTEKGKDVELRCDPISGHTALYWYRQSLGQGLEFLIYFQGNSAPDKSGLPSDRFSAERTGGSVSTLTIQRTQQEDSAVYLCASSSPGRTEAFFGQGTRLTVV.

This clonotype was picked up many times. The rearrangement uses TRBV7-6 and TRBJ1-1; D is ambiguous. CDR3 size: 14 residues. Trimming removed 7 bases from V and 1 base from J, with 13 bases in between. The germline V gene has CDR1 SGHVS and CDR2 FNYEAQ. The CDR3 protein is CASTLYRPNTEAFF. DNA for the CDR3: TGTGCCAGCACCCTTTATCGACCGAACACTGAAGCTTTCTTT.

About this clonotype: This sequence may be a read error, since a much larger clone differs from it by one base. Since the CDR3 does not end with the conserved phenylalanine or tryptophan, this likely comes from a read error. This chain links TRBV6-5 with TRBJ2-2, with a tentative D call TRBD2 (5 bases). CDR1 and CDR2 (germline): MNHEY, SVGAGI. The CDR3 runs to 14 residues. The V end lost 4 bases, the J end lost 6 bases, and 12 bases lay between the germline ends. The CDR3: CASSSLLEAGELFY. CDR3 nucleotide sequence: TGTGCCAGCAGTTCCCTGTTGGAGGCCGGGGAGCTGTTTTAT.

This clonotype turned up a few times. This sequence joins TRBV18 and TRBJ2-6; D is tentatively TRBD1 or TRBD2 (5 bases each). This CDR3 spans 18 amino acids. Trimming pared 4 bases from V and 0 bases from J, leaving 16 bases between. Germline-derived CDR1 and CDR2 are KGHSH and LQKENI. The CDR3 sequence: CASSLTGTATSGANVLTF. The CDR3 DNA sequence: TGTGCCAGCTCACTTACCGGGACGGCTACCTCTGGGGCCAACGTCCTGACTTTC.

V and J are TRBV28 and TRBJ1-1; maybe TRBD1 (6 bases). Trimming took 5 bases from V and 0 from J, leaving 13 bases between them. The CDR3 consists of 15 residues. CDR1 is MDHEN, CDR2 SYDVKM, per germline. The CDR3 protein is CASSEGGALNTEAFF. The CDR3 DNA reads TGTGCCAGCAGTGAGGGGGGGGCATTGAACACTGAAGCTTTCTTT.

The sample holds many counts of this clonotype. Here the CDR3 reads CAISPRAGGVGYTF. The CDR3 DNA sequence: TGTGCCATCAGTCCGCGGGCAGGGGGCGTTGGCTACACCTTC. This sequence joins TRBV10-3 and TRBJ1-2, with 8 bases fitting TRBD1. The junction had 9 bases not matched to a gene; V was cut back by 5 bases and J by 7 bases. Germline CDR1 and CDR2: ENHRY and SYGVKD. CDR3 length equals 14 residues.

This clonotype was observed a handful of times. The chain uses TRBV29-1 and TRBJ2-2; TRBD1 might be the D (6 bases). Deletions cut 3 bases from V and 3 bases from J, with 14 bases between. Germline V CDR1 and CDR2: SQVTM, ANQGSEA. The CDR3 loop spans 15 amino acids. CDR3 sequence reads: CSVEQRGSHTGELFF. The DNA of the CDR3 is TGCAGCGTTGAGCAAAGGGGGAGCCACACCGGGGAGCTGTTTTTT.

The sample holds a few counts of this clonotype. V and J are TRBV14 and TRBJ2-2, with TRBD1 matching over 10 bases. The CDR3 totals 16 residues. Germline lookup yields CDR1 SGHDN and CDR2 FVKESK. The trim removed 4 bases at V and 9 bases at J, leaving 11 bases unmatched. Here the CDR3 reads CASSPRQGAVFRELFF. CDR3 sequence (DNA): TGTGCCAGCAGCCCGCGACAGGGGGCGGTTTTCCGGGAGCTGTTTTTT.

The CDR3 sequence is CATRSDRMNTEAFF. Here the CDR3 DNA reads TGTGCCACTCGATCGGACCGTATGAACACTGAAGCTTTCTTT. The gene calls are TRBV6-4 and TRBJ1-1; D uncertain. This CDR3 is built from 14 residues. The germline V gene has CDR1 MRHNA and CDR2 SNTAGT. The V and J ends lost 10 bases and 0 bases respectively, with 15 bases between them.

This clonotype was observed at least ten times. V usage is TRBV12-3 or TRBV12-4 and J usage is TRBJ1-5; 7 nucleotides match TRBD1. V shed 1 base and J 5 bases; nucleotides not matched to a gene: 5. The CDR3 contains 15 residues. For the CDR3, the DNA is TGTGCCAGCAGTTTAGGACAGGGTCGGCATCAGCCCCAGCATTTT. It translates to CASSLGQGRHQPQHF.

This clonotype was counted at least ten times. The V call is TRBV10-1, the J call TRBJ2-4; the D gene is possibly TRBD2 (6 bases). The CDR3 has 13 amino acids. The germline CDR1 and CDR2 sequences are WNHNN and SYGVQD (reference sequence). The ends were cut back, 5 bases at V and 9 bases at J, with 14 bases in the middle. In DNA, the CDR3 is TGCGCCAGCAGTACCGTAGGAGGGTCCATTCAGTACTTC. As protein: CASSTVGGSIQYF.

The chain recombines TRBV7-2 with TRBJ2-7, with 9 bases identical to TRBD2. The V and J ends lost 1 base and 6 bases, in that order; junction bases with no gene match: 4. CDR1 and CDR2 from the germline V gene are SGHTA and FQGNSA. There are 14 residues in the CDR3. The CDR3 is CASSLGGGVVEQYF. DNA for the CDR3: TGTGCCAGCAGCTTAGGCGGGGGGGTTGTCGAGCAGTACTTC.

The chain is built from TRBV25-1 and TRBJ1-2; tentatively, D is TRBD1 (5 bases). Trimming removed 4 bases from V and 2 bases from J, with 14 bases in between. Germline V CDR1 and CDR2: MGHDK, SYGVNS. The CDR3 sequence is 15 residues long. CDR3 nucleotide sequence: TGTGCCAGCAGTGGTTACGGGGGGTCCAACTATGGCTACACCTTC. Amino acids: CASSGYGGSNYGYTF.

Comments on this clonotype: Since the CDR3 does not end with the conserved phenylalanine or tryptophan, this likely comes from a read error. J is TRBJ1-5 and V is TRBV12-3 or TRBV12-4; the match to TRBD1 covers 10 bases. J was trimmed by 4 bases and V by 6 bases; bases with no gene match: 3. CDR3 length equals 14 residues. CDR3 sequence: CASSRTGGNQPQHY. CDR3 coding DNA: TGTGCCAGCAGCCGGACAGGGGGGAATCAGCCCCAGCATTAT.

This clonotype was found a few times. The chain employs TRBV14 and TRBJ1-1; D ambiguous. V was shortened by 2 bases and J by 0 bases, with 16 bases between the two germline ends. The germline V gene has CDR1 SGHDN and CDR2 FVKESK. This CDR3 contains 17 residues. CDR3 sequence reads: CASSQKKSLRVNTEAFF. The CDR3, as DNA: TGTGCCAGCAGCCAAAAAAAGTCCCTAAGGGTGAACACTGAAGCTTTCTTT.

This clonotype was observed at least ten times. CDR3 bases: TGTGCCAGCAGTCACCCTCCCCTTGGGACCGCTGAAGCTTTCTTT. Amino acid sequence: CASSHPPLGTAEAFF. This chain uses TRBV6-5 with TRBJ1-1; perhaps TRBD1 as D (5 bases). V lost 5 bases to trimming and J lost 6 bases, with 19 bases between them. Germline V lookup: CDR1 MNHEY, CDR2 SVGAGI. The CDR3 runs to 15 residues.

This clonotype has a count of ten or more. The chain joins TRBV10-2 to TRBJ2-5; TRBD2 agrees at 11 bases. V dropped 5 bases and J dropped 9; count of bases not matched to a gene: 5. Germline lookup yields CDR1 WSHSY and CDR2 SAAADI. The CDR3 is 13 amino acids. The CDR3 DNA follows: TGCGCCAGCAGTTATAGCGGGGGGGCGGCCCAGTACTTC. This encodes CASSYSGGAAQYF.

The chain joins TRBV6-2 or TRBV6-3 to TRBJ2-5, with D possibly being TRBD1 (5 bases). Germline V lookup: CDR1 MNHEY, CDR2 SVGEGT. The CDR3 is made up of 13 amino acids. The V gene lost 2 bases and the J gene lost 5 bases, with 9 bases spanning the gap. DNA for the CDR3: TGTGCCAGCAGTTACCGGACACGGGAGACCCAGTACTTC. It specifies CASSYRTRETQYF.

The chain couples TRBV6-1 to TRBJ1-1; D is uncertain. CDR1 and CDR2 (germline): MNHNS, SASEGT. This CDR3 region has 12 residues. Trimming shortened V by 5 bases and J by 7 bases, and 11 bases separated the two germline ends. The CDR3 loop reads CASSMIRDEAFF. CDR3 in DNA: TGTGCCAGCAGTATGATCCGTGATGAAGCTTTCTTT.